The rows below give T cell receptor beta chains drawn from one sample of a study of CD8+ T cells in alopecia areata. This table comes from immunoSEQ multiplex PCR, and its TCRdb copy is limited to in-frame clones, with some not included. The repertoire holds around 50,000 clones, with almost 97% as singletons. This specimen was CD8+ T cells sorted from blood, taken at week 0. These receptors originate from a human donor with alopecia areata. The CDR3 runs from the conserved cysteine through the conserved F or W. Each record gives: clone size, J gene, D gene, V gene, CDR3 protein, CDR3 DNA. The D gene is left open where the match is weak. The listing skips clone size in some rows; elsewhere it reads once, few, many or a size class.

- TRBJ2-5 - TRBV7-9 CASSLHSVGVQETQYF TGTGCCAGCAGCCTCCATTCGGTCGGCGTTCAAGAGACCCAGTACTTC
- TRBJ2-1 TRBD2 TRBV7-9 CASSRSLERGEFF TGTGCCAGCAGCCGCTCTCTCGAACGGGGGGAGTTCTTC
- TRBJ1-2 - TRBV29-1 CSVLGGTTGDNYGYTF TGCAGCGTTCTGGGGGGAACGACAGGAGATAACTATGGCTACACCTTC
- TRBJ1-3 - TRBV7-2 CASSLELSGDTIYF TGTGCCAGCAGCTTAGAGCTGTCGGGGGACACCATATATTTT
- TRBJ1-6 - TRBV30 CAWSVRGNSPLHF TGTGCCTGGAGTGTGAGGGGTAATTCACCCCTCCACTTT
- TRBJ2-3 - TRBV7-9 CASTQSRTGYTDTQYF TGTGCCAGCACCCAATCACGTACAGGTTACACAGATACGCAGTATTTT
- TRBJ2-3 TRBD2 TRBV7-2 CASSFEVGGGTDTQYF TGTGCCAGCAGCTTCGAAGTAGGCGGGGGAACAGATACGCAGTATTTT
once TRBJ1-4 - TRBV7-9 CASSLWTASNEKLFF TGTGCCAGCAGCCTCTGGACAGCTTCTAATGAAAAACTGTTTTTT
- TRBJ2-7 TRBD1 TRBV9 CASSGDRGSYEQYF TGTGCCAGCAGCGGGGACAGGGGCTCCTACGAGCAGTACTTC
- TRBJ2-7 - TRBV15 CATSRDRGGNYEQYF TGTGCCACCAGCAGAGATCGGGGCGGGAACTACGAGCAGTACTTC
- TRBJ2-1 TRBD2 TRBV7-9 CASSASGGQQFF TGTGCCAGCAGCGCCAGCGGGGGTCAGCAGTTCTTC
- TRBJ2-1 - TRBV7-2 CASSLIVADNEQFF TGTGCCAGCAGCTTAATTGTAGCTGACAATGAGCAGTTCTTC
- TRBJ2-3 - TRBV5-5 CASSLAPGRSTDTQYF TGTGCCAGCAGCCTAGCCCCGGGGCGAAGCACAGATACGCAGTATTTT
- TRBJ2-2 - TRBV6-5 CASSPSSAAGELFF TGTGCCAGCAGTCCCTCCAGCGCAGCCGGGGAGCTGTTTTTT
- TRBJ1-5 - TRBV6-5 CASSYSQGSQPQHF TGTGCCAGCAGTTACTCGCAGGGGAGTCAGCCCCAGCATTTT
- TRBJ1-1 - TRBV7-9 CASSASWLNF TGTGCCAGCAGCGCCTCTTGGTTGAACTTT
- TRBJ2-1 - TRBV9 CASSKGSYNEQFF TGTGCCAGCAGCAAAGGGTCCTACAATGAGCAGTTCTTC
- TRBJ2-7 - TRBV14 CASSLFGSYEQYF TGTGCCAGCAGCCTATTCGGGTCTTACGAGCAGTACTTC
- TRBJ2-6 - TRBV5-1 CASSLEGPYSGANVLTF TGCGCCAGCAGCTTAGAGGGACCCTACTCTGGGGCCAACGTCCTGACTTTC
- TRBJ2-7 - TRBV7-8 CASSLDAGSSYEQYF TGTGCCAGCAGCTTAGATGCGGGGAGCTCCTACGAGCAGTACTTC
- TRBJ2-2 - TRBV19 CASSIVPGELFF TGTGCCAGTAGTATAGTCCCCGGGGAGCTGTTTTTT
few TRBJ2-7 - TRBV18 CASSLGPSGSEQYF TGTGCCAGCTCACTTGGGCCGTCAGGGAGCGAGCAGTACTTC
- TRBJ1-1 - TRBV7-2 CASSLASTGLQATEAFF TGTGCCAGCAGCTTAGCGAGCACCGGGCTCCAGGCCACTGAAGCTTTCTTT
- TRBJ2-7 TRBD1 TRBV6-5 CASGQGYYEQYF TGTGCCAGCGGACAGGGTTACTACGAGCAGTACTTC
- TRBJ2-3 - TRBV27 CASSLSLEQADTQYF TGTGCCAGCAGTTTAAGCCTGGAACAGGCAGATACGCAGTATTTT
- TRBJ2-1 - TRBV11-2 CASSLDRGGLDTEQFF TGTGCCAGCAGCTTAGATCGCGGAGGTCTAGACACTGAGCAGTTCTTC
- TRBJ1-2 - TRBV13 CASSLRNRVNYGYTF TGTGCCAGCAGCTTAAGGAACAGGGTGAACTATGGCTACACCTTC
- TRBJ2-3 TRBD2 TRBV18 CASSPSSGGTDTQYF TGTGCCAGCTCACCTAGTAGCGGGGGAACAGATACGCAGTATTTT
- TRBJ2-1 - TRBV5-6 CASSLTTTGSSYNEQFF TGTGCCAGCAGCTTGACCACCACGGGGAGCTCCTACAATGAGCAGTTCTTC
- TRBJ1-1 - TRBV7-9 CASSLIAVRGPEAFF TGTGCCAGCAGCTTAATCGCTGTGAGGGGACCTGAAGCTTTCTTT
- TRBJ2-5 TRBD2 TRBV2 CASTLSGGYQETQYF TGTGCCAGCACCCTTAGCGGGGGGTACCAAGAGACCCAGTACTTC
- TRBJ2-7 - TRBV28 CAISDKPYEQYF TGTGCCATCTCGGACAAGCCCTACGAGCAGTACTTC
- TRBJ1-2 - TRBV7-9 CASSLTGEMAYGYTF TGTGCCAGCAGCTTAACCGGGGAGATGGCCTATGGCTACACCTTC
- TRBJ1-2 - TRBV7-9 CASSSNLEAYGYTF TGTGCCAGCAGCTCAAACCTGGAGGCCTATGGCTACACCTTC
- TRBJ1-1 - TRBV6-6 CAVPFGSTEAFF TGTGCCGTTCCTTTCGGGAGCACTGAAGCTTTCTTT
- TRBJ1-2 - TRBV29-1 CSVEINYGYTF TGCAGCGTTGAAATTAACTATGGCTACACCTTC
once TRBJ2-7 TRBD2 TRBV15 CATSSTSGGSYEQYF TGTGCCACCAGCAGCACTAGCGGGGGCTCCTACGAGCAGTACTTC
- TRBJ2-7 - TRBV4-3 CASSQGVGSYEQYF TGCGCCAGCAGCCAAGGGGTCGGGTCTTACGAGCAGTACTTC
- TRBJ2-5 - TRBV7-6 CASSLARGETQYF TGTGCCAGCAGCTTAGCTAGGGGGGAGACCCAGTACTTC
- TRBJ2-5 - TRBV4-3 CASSQVPRGPEQLEETQYF TGCGCCAGCAGCCAAGTTCCACGGGGACCCGAACAATTAGAAGAGACCCAGTACTTC
- TRBJ2-3 TRBD2 TRBV11-2 CASRPIAGGRNVTDTQYF TGTGCCAGCAGGCCAATAGCGGGGGGCCGAAACGTGACAGATACGCAGTATTTT
- TRBJ2-7 TRBD1 TRBV2 CASSATSTGLGEQYF TGTGCCAGCAGCGCCACCTCGACAGGGCTGGGCGAGCAGTACTTC
- TRBJ2-7 - TRBV7-9 CASSLVSDLSYEQYF TGTGCCAGCAGCTTAGTCTCAGATTTATCCTACGAGCAGTACTTC
- TRBJ1-1 - TRBV5-1 CASSLVTRHEAFF TGCGCCAGCAGCTTGGTCACCCGTCACGAAGCTTTCTTT
- TRBJ2-2 TRBD1 TRBV5-4 CASSPWTGEVAGELFF TGTGCCAGCAGCCCTTGGACAGGGGAAGTAGCCGGGGAGCTGTTTTTT
- TRBJ2-1 - TRBV5-1 CASSLAGGDLGNEQFF TGCGCCAGCAGCTTGGCCGGGGGCGACCTGGGAAATGAGCAGTTCTTC
- TRBJ1-4 - TRBV7-6 CASSLSLGLENEKLFF TGTGCCAGCAGCTTATCGCTTGGGCTGGAAAATGAAAAACTGTTTTTT
- TRBJ1-4 - TRBV7-9 CASSLAHGGDNEKLFF TGTGCCAGCAGCTTAGCGCATGGGGGAGATAATGAAAAACTGTTTTTT
- TRBJ1-4 - TRBV7-9 CASSTSSPRQEATNEKLFF TGTGCCAGCAGCACTAGTTCTCCTCGACAGGAGGCAACTAATGAAAAACTGTTTTTT
- TRBJ2-7 - TRBV13 CASSFRNRTYEQYF TGTGCCAGCAGCTTTAGGAACAGAACCTACGAGCAGTACTTC
- TRBJ1-1 TRBD1 TRBV4-1 CASSQTGQVYEAFF TGCGCCAGCAGCCAAACAGGACAGGTCTATGAAGCTTTCTTT
- TRBJ2-5 - TRBV4-1 CASSQEGLEQETQYF TGCGCCAGCAGCCAAGAGGGTCTGGAACAAGAGACCCAGTACTTC
- TRBJ1-2 TRBD1 TRBV2 CARGDRRTNYGYTF TGTGCCAGGGGGGACAGGCGTACCAACTATGGCTACACCTTC
- TRBJ2-7 TRBD1 TRBV19 CASSFGTGISYEQYF TGTGCCAGTAGTTTCGGGACAGGCATCTCCTACGAGCAGTACTTC
once TRBJ2-7 - TRBV4-1 CASSPLSPGTFGVEQYF TGCGCCAGCAGCCCACTGAGTCCCGGGACATTCGGCGTCGAGCAGTACTTC
- TRBJ2-1 - TRBV5-6 CASSLAQGAYSYNEQFF TGTGCCAGCAGCTTGGCGCAGGGCGCCTACTCCTACAATGAGCAGTTCTTC
- TRBJ1-5 - TRBV4-3 CASSQDGGTNQPQHF TGCGCCAGCAGCCAAGATGGGGGAACCAATCAGCCCCAGCATTTT